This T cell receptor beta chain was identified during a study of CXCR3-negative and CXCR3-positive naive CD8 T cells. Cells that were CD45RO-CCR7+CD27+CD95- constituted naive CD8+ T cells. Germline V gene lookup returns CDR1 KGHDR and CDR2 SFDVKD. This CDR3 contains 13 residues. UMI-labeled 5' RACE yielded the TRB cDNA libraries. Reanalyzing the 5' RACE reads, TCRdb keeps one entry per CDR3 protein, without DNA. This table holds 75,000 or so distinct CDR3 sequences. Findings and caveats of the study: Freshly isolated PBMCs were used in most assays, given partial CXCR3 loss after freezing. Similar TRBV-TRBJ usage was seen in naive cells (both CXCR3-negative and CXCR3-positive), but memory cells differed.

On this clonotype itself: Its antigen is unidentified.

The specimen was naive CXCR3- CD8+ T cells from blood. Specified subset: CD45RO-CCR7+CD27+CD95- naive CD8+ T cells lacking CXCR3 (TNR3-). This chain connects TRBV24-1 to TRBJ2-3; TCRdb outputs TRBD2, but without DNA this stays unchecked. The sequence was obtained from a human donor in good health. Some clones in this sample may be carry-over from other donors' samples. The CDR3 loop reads CATSDLDFDTQYF.